Listed below are T cell receptor beta chains from one sample, sequenced in a study of cytomegalovirus exposure and HLA in healthy donors. Using immunoSEQ multiplex PCR, the repertoire was profiled, and TCRdb retains in-frame clones only, with some absent. This table holds about 210,000 clones. Material for sequencing was PBMCs. These receptor sequences come from a woman in her 30s in good health and CMV-seropositive. Both conserved end residues are part of each CDR3. Fields, in order: CDR3 protein, CDR3 DNA, CDR3 length, V gene, J gene, D gene. D genes are given only for firm matches.

CDR3aa: CASSYLDRDEQYF
CDR3nt: TGTGCCAGCAGTTACCTGGACAGGGACGAGCAGTACTTC
len: 13
v_gene: TRBV6-5
j_gene: TRBJ2-7
d_gene: TRBD1

CDR3aa: CASSSAGFSTDTQYF
CDR3nt: TGTGCCAGCAGCTCGGCAGGGTTTAGCACAGATACGCAGTATTTT
len: 15
v_gene: TRBV7-9
j_gene: TRBJ2-3
d_gene: NA

CDR3aa: CASSPSTRNQPQHF
CDR3nt: TGTGCCAGCAGTCCCTCTACCCGCAATCAGCCCCAGCATTTT
len: 14
v_gene: TRBV28
j_gene: TRBJ1-5
d_gene: NA

CDR3aa: CASSASGEAVNEQFF
CDR3nt: TGTGCCAGCAGTGCTAGCGGGGAGGCGGTGAATGAGCAGTTCTTC
len: 15
v_gene: TRBV6-5
j_gene: TRBJ2-1
d_gene: TRBD2

CDR3aa: CASSTGTAATTEAFF
CDR3nt: TGTGCCAGCAGCACCGGGACAGCGGCGACCACTGAAGCTTTCTTT
len: 15
v_gene: TRBV9
j_gene: TRBJ1-1
d_gene: TRBD1

CDR3aa: CASSYGEGGGNTIYF
CDR3nt: TGTGCCAGCAGTTACGGGGAAGGAGGTGGAAACACCATATATTTT
len: 15
v_gene: TRBV6-5
j_gene: TRBJ1-3
d_gene: NA

CDR3aa: CASSPLDNTKAFF
CDR3nt: TGTGCCAGCTCACCATTGGATAACACTAAAGCTTTCTTT
len: 13
v_gene: TRBV18
j_gene: TRBJ1-1
d_gene: NA

CDR3aa: CASSFLQGQGYTF
CDR3nt: TGTGCCAGCAGTTTTTTACAGGGGCAAGGCTACACCTTC
len: 13
v_gene: TRBV27
j_gene: TRBJ1-2
d_gene: TRBD1

CDR3aa: CSARLVAEQFF
CDR3nt: TGCAGTGCTAGATTGGTAGCTGAGCAGTTCTTC
len: 11
v_gene: TRBV20-1
j_gene: TRBJ2-1
d_gene: NA

CDR3aa: CASMSLTNYGYTF
CDR3nt: TGTGCCAGTATGTCCCTAACTAACTATGGCTACACCTTC
len: 13
v_gene: TRBV19
j_gene: TRBJ1-2
d_gene: NA

CDR3aa: CASSIGSGITDTQYF
CDR3nt: TGTGCCAGTAGTATAGGGTCGGGTATCACAGATACGCAGTATTTT
len: 15
v_gene: TRBV19
j_gene: TRBJ2-3
d_gene: NA

CDR3aa: CASSYGQGEWFEAFF
CDR3nt: TGCGCCAGCAGCTATGGACAGGGAGAGTGGTTTGAAGCTTTCTTT
len: 15
v_gene: TRBV5-1
j_gene: TRBJ1-1
d_gene: TRBD1